This T cell receptor beta chain was recovered during a study of T cell responses to AZD1222 COVID-19 vaccine. The table came from immunoSEQ multiplex PCR; TCRdb's copy has only in-frame clones and leaves some out. The profile covers 100,000 to 130,000 clones, with 90% to 95% appearing a single time and less than 7.5% taken by the ten largest. There are 15 residues in the CDR3. V was trimmed by 5 bases and J by 2 bases, leaving 19 bases between them. Germline values: CDR1 GTSNPN, CDR2 SVGIG (reference sequence). It was second doses at about 4 or about 12 weeks that were pooled. This clone was picked up a small number of times. The antigen is unknown. Whole-study findings and limits: Seropositive AZD1222 recipients at baseline numbered only five or six.

The TCR was taken from an adult who received the AZD1222 COVID-19 vaccine. This rearrangement joins TRBV30 to TRBJ2-7; TRBD2 is a possible D gene (5 bases). The material was peripheral blood, obtained 28 days after the second AZD1222 dose. The CDR3 DNA is TGTGCCTGGGCAACTGGACTCCTTCCCACCTACGAGCAGTACTTC. This gives the protein CAWATGLLPTYEQYF.